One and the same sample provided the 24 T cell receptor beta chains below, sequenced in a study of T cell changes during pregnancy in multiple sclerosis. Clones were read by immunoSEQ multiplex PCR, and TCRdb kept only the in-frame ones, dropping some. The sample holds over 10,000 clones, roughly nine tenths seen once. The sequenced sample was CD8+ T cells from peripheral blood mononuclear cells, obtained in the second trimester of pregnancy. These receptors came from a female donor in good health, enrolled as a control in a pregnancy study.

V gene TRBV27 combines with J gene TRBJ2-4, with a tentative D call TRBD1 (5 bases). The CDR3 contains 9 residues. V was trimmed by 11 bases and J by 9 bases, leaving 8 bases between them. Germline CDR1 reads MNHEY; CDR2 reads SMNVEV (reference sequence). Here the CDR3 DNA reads TGTGCCGTTGACAGCATTCAGTACTTC. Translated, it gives CAVDSIQYF.

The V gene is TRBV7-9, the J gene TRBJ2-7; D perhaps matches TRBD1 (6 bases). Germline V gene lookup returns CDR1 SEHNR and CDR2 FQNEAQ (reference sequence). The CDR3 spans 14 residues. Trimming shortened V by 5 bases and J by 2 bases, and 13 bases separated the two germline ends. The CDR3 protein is CASSPEGQPYEQYF. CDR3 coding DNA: TGTGCCAGCAGCCCGGAAGGACAGCCCTACGAGCAGTACTTC.

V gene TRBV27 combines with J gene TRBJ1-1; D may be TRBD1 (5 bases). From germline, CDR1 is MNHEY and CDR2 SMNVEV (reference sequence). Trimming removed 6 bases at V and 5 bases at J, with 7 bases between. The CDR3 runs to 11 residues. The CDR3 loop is CASSPGTEAFF. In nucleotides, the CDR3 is TGTGCCAGCAGCCCAGGGACTGAAGCTTTCTTT.

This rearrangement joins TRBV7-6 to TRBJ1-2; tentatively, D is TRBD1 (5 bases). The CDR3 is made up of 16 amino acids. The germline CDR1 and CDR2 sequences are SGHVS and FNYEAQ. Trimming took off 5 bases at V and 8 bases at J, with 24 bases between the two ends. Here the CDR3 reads CASSPTWGVSGEGYTF. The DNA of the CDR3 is TGTGCCAGCAGCCCGACATGGGGGGTCTCAGGAGAAGGCTACACCTTC.

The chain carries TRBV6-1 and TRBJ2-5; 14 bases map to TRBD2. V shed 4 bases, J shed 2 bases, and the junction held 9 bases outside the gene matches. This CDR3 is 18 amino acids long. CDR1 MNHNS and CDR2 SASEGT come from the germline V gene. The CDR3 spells CASSATGLAGAWQETQYF. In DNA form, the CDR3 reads TGTGCCAGCAGTGCAACGGGACTAGCGGGAGCTTGGCAAGAGACCCAGTACTTC.

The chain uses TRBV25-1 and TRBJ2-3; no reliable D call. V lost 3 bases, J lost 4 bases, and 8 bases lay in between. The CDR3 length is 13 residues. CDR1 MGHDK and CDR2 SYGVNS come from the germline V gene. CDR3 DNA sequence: TGTGCCAGCAGTGACCGACAAGCAGATACGCAGTATTTT. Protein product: CASSDRQADTQYF.

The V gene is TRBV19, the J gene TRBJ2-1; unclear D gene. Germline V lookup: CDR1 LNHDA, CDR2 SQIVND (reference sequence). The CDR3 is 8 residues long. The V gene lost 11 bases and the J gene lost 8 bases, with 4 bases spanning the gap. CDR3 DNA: TGTGCCGGCCATGAGCAGTTCTTC. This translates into CAGHEQFF.

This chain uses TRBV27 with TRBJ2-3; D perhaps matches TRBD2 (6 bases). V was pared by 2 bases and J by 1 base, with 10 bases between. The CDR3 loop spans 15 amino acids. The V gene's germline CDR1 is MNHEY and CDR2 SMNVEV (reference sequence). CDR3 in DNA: TGTGCCAGCAGTTTAGTAATAGCGGGCACAGATACGCAGTATTTT. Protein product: CASSLVIAGTDTQYF.

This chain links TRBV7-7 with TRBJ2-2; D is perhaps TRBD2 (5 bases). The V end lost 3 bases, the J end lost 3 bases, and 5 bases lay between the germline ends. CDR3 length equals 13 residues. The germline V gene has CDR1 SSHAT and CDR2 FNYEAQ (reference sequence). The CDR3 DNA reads TGTGCCAGCAGCTTCGGGGACACCGGGGAGCTGTTTTTT. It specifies CASSFGDTGELFF.

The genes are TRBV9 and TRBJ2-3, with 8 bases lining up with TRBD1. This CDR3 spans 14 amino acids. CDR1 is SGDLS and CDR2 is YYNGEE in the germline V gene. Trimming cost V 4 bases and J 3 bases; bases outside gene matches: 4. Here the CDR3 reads CASSTWTGTDTQYF. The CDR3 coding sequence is TGTGCCAGCAGCACCTGGACAGGGACAGATACGCAGTATTTT.

Written as DNA, the CDR3 is TGTGCCAGCAGCCCAAAACAGGGGCCCTATCAGCCCCAGCATTTT. Its protein product is CASSPKQGPYQPQHF. V usage is TRBV5-6 and J usage is TRBJ1-5; 7 bases agree with TRBD1. The trim removed 4 bases at V and 5 bases at J, leaving 9 bases unmatched. The CDR3 is 15 amino acids. CDR1 is SGHDT, CDR2 YYEEEE, per germline.

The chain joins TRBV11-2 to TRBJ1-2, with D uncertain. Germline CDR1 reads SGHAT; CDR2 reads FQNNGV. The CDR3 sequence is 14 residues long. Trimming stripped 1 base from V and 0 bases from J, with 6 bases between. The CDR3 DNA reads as TGTGCCAGCAGCTTAGCGACATCTAACTATGGCTACACCTTC. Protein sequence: CASSLATSNYGYTF.

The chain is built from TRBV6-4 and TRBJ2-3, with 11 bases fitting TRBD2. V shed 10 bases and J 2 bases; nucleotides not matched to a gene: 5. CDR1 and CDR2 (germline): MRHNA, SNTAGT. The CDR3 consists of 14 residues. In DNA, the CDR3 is TGTGCCACCGCGACTAGCGGGGCCACAGATACGCAGTATTTT. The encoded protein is CATATSGATDTQYF.

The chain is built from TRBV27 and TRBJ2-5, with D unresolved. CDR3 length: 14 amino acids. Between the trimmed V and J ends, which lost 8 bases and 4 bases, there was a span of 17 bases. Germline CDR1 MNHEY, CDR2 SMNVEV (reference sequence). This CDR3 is CASSFLGLTETQYF. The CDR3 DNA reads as TGTGCCAGCTCCTTTCTTGGGCTAACAGAGACCCAGTACTTC.

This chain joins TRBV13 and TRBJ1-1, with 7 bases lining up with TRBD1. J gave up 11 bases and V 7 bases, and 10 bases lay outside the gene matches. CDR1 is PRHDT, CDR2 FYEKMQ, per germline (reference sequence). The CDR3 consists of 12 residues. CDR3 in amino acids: CASMGPDREAFF. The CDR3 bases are TGTGCCAGCATGGGTCCCGACAGGGAGGCTTTCTTT. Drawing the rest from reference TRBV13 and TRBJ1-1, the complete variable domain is AAGVIQSPRHLIKEKRETATLKCYPIPRHDTVYWYQQGPGQDPQFLISFYEKMQSDKGSIPDRFSAQQFSDYHSELNMSSLELGDSALYFCASMGPDREAFFGQGTRLTVV.

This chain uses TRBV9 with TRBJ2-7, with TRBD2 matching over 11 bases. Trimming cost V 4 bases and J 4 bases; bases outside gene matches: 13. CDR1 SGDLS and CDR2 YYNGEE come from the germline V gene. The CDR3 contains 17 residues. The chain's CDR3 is CASSPSFTSGRWYEQYF. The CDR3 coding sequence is TGTGCCAGCAGCCCTAGTTTTACTAGCGGGAGATGGTACGAGCAGTACTTC.

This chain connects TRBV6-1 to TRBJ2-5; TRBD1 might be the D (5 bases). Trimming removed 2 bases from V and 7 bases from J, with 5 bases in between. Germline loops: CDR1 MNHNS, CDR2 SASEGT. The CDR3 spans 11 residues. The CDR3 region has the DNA TGTGCCAGCAGTGAAACAGGGACCCAGTACTTC. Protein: CASSETGTQYF.

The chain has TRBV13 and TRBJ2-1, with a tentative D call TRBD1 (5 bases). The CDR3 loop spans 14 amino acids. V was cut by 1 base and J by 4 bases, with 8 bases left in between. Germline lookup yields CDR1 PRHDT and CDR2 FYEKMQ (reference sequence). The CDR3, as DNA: TGTGCCAGCAGCTTAGCAGGGCCTTACAATGAGCAGTTCTTC. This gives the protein CASSLAGPYNEQFF. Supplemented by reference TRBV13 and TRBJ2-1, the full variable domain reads AAGVIQSPRHLIKEKRETATLKCYPIPRHDTVYWYQQGPGQDPQFLISFYEKMQSDKGSIPDRFSAQQFSDYHSELNMSSLELGDSALYFCASSLAGPYNEQFFGPGTRLTVL.

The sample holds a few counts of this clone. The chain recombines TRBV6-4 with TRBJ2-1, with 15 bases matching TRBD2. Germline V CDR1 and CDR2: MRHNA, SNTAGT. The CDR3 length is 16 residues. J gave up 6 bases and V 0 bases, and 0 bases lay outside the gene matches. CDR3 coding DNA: TGTGCCAGCAGTGACTCGGGACTAGCGGGGGGCAATGAGCAGTTCTTC. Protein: CASSDSGLAGGNEQFF.

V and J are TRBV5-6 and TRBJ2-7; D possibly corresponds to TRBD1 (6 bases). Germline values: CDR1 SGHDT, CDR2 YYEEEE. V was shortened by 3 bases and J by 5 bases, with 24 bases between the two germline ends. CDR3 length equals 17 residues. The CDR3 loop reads CASSYLTGTPEGDEQYF. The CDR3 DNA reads TGTGCCAGCAGCTACCTAACAGGGACACCTGAAGGCGACGAGCAGTACTTC.

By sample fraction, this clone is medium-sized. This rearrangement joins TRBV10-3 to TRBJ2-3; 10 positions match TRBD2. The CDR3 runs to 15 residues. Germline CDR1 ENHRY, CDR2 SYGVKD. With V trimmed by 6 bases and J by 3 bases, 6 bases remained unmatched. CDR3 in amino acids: CAIRAGTSETDTQYF. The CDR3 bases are TGTGCCATCAGAGCCGGGACTAGCGAAACAGATACGCAGTATTTT.

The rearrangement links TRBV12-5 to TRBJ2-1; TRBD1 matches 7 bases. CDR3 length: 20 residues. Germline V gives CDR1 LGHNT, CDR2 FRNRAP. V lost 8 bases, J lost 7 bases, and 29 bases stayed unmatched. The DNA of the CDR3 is TGTGCTAGTCCCGGTTTATCGGAACAAATTCCGGGACAGCCCAAGAATGAGCAGTTCTTC. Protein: CASPGLSEQIPGQPKNEQFF.

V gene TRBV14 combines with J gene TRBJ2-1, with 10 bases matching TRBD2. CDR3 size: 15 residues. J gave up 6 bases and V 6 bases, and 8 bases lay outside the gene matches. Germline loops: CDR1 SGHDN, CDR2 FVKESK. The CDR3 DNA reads TGTGCCAGCAGACGAGCGGGAGGGCCTTCCAATGAGCAGTTCTTC. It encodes CASRRAGGPSNEQFF. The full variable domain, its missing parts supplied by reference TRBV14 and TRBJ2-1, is EAGVTQFPSHSVIEKGQTVTLRCDPISGHDNLYWYRRVMGKEIKFLLHFVKESKQDESGMPNNRFLAERTGGTYSTLKVQPAELEDSGVYFCASRRAGGPSNEQFFGPGTRLTVL.

The CDR3 sequence: CASSLVAGNHYEQYF. In DNA form, the CDR3 reads TGTGCCAGCAGCTTAGTAGCGGGAAACCACTACGAGCAGTACTTC. The J gene is TRBJ2-7, the V gene TRBV7-9; 8 nucleotides align to TRBD2. CDR3 length: 15 amino acids. Germline lookup yields CDR1 SEHNR and CDR2 FQNEAQ (reference sequence). J lost 3 bases, V lost 1 base, and 5 bases had no gene match.